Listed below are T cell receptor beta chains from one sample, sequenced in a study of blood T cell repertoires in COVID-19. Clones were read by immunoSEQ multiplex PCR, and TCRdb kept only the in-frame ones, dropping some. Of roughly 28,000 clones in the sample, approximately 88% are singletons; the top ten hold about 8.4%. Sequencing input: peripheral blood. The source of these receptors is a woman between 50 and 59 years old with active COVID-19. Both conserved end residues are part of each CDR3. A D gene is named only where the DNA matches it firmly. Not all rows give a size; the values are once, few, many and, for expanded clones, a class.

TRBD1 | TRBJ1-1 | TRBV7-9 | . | CASSLSTGGTEAFF | TGTGCCAGCAGCTTATCGACAGGGGGGACTGAAGCTTTCTTT
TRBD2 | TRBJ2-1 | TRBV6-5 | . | CASSYFSGTPDEQFF | TGTGCCAGCAGTTACTTTAGCGGGACTCCCGATGAGCAGTTCTTC
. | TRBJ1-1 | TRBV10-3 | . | CAISDRRDTEAFF | TGTGCCATCAGTGACAGGAGGGACACTGAAGCTTTCTTT
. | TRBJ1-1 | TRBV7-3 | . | CASMKTGDTEAFF | TGTGCCAGTATGAAGACGGGGGACACTGAAGCTTTCTTT
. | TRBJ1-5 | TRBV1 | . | CTSSQDGARVLSHSNQPQHF | TGCACCAGCAGCCAAGATGGGGCCAGGGTATTAAGCCATAGCAATCAGCCCCAGCATTTT
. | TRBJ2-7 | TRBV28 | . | CASSLFSQLELSYEQYF | TGTGCCAGCAGTTTATTCTCCCAGTTGGAGCTCTCCTACGAGCAGTACTTC
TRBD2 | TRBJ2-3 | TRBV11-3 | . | CASSSIGREGGTDTQYF | TGTGCCAGCAGCTCGATAGGGAGGGAAGGGGGCACAGATACGCAGTATTTT
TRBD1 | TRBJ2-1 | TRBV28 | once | CASSGTGVPYNEQFF | TGTGCCAGCAGTGGCACAGGGGTTCCTTACAATGAGCAGTTCTTC
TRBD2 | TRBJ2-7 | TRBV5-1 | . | CASSLVMSGGYEQYF | TGCGCCAGCAGCTTGGTCATGTCGGGGGGGTACGAGCAGTACTTC
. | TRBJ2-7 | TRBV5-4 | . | CASSLAGRGYEQYF | TGTGCCAGCAGCTTGGCGGGTAGGGGCTACGAGCAGTACTTC
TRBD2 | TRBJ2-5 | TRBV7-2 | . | CASSLGLTSGRAGETQYF | TGTGCCAGCAGCTTAGGTCTTACTAGCGGGAGGGCCGGGGAGACCCAGTACTTC
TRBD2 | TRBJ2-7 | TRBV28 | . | CASSPLAGVAHEQYF | TGTGCCAGCAGTCCCCTAGCGGGAGTAGCCCACGAGCAGTACTTC
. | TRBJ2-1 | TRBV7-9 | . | CASSLGVYEQFF | TGTGCCAGCAGCTTAGGCGTCTATGAGCAGTTCTTC
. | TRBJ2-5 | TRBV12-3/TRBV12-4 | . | CASSLVRETQYF | TGTGCCAGCAGTTTAGTGAGAGAGACCCAGTACTTC
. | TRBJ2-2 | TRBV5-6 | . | CASSFLSTGELFF | TGTGCCAGCAGCTTCCTCTCCACCGGGGAGCTGTTTTTT
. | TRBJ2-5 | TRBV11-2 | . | CASSLGRGETQYF | TGTGCCAGCAGCTTAGGCAGGGGAGAGACCCAGTACTTC